The 27 T cell receptor beta chains below all came from one sample that was sequenced in a study of blood T cell repertoires in COVID-19. Data came from immunoSEQ multiplex PCR; TCRdb stores just in-frame clones and leaves some out. This repertoire shows about 140,000 clones, roughly 73% found once; its top ten account for around 9.5%. The sequenced sample was peripheral blood. The receptors were sampled from a woman aged 50 to 60 with active or convalescent COVID-19.

This chain connects TRBV9 to TRBJ1-6; 9 bases fit TRBD1. CDR1 is SGDLS and CDR2 is YYNGEE in the germline V gene. This CDR3 contains 14 residues. V shed 3 bases, J shed 10 bases, and the junction held 5 bases outside the gene matches. In nucleotides, the CDR3 is TGTGCCAGCAGCGGACAGGGGGATCAATCACCCCTCCACTTT. Amino acid sequence: CASSGQGDQSPLHF.

V is TRBV7-2 and J is TRBJ1-1; D gene unclear. CDR1 is SGHTA and CDR2 is FQGNSA in the germline V gene. The CDR3 runs to 13 residues. Trimming removed 1 base from V and 11 bases from J, with 14 bases in between. The CDR3 here is CASSLEGRRLAFF. Here the CDR3 DNA reads TGTGCCAGCAGCTTAGAGGGTCGGAGGCTTGCTTTCTTT.

CDR3 loop: CASSISTGASYEQYF. CDR3 sequence (DNA): TGTGCCAGTAGTATCAGTACAGGGGCTTCCTACGAGCAGTACTTC. The chain is built from TRBV19 and TRBJ2-7, with 7 bases identical to TRBD1. Losses at the gene ends were 3 bases for V and 1 base for J; bases not matched to a gene: 6. This CDR3 comprises 15 residues. Germline CDR1 is LNHDA and CDR2 is SQIVND (reference sequence).

The V and J genes are TRBV6-2 or TRBV6-3 and TRBJ1-1; no definite D call. There are 12 residues in the CDR3. Trimming removed 6 bases at V and 5 bases at J, with 10 bases between. From germline, CDR1 is MNHEY and CDR2 SVGEGT. For the CDR3, the DNA is TGTGCCAGCAGCAAACGACTGACTGAAGCTTTCTTT. Translation gives CASSKRLTEAFF.

The chain couples TRBV6-1 to TRBJ2-1; 9 nucleotides align to TRBD2. This CDR3 is built from 16 residues. Unmatched junction bases numbered 3, after V lost 2 bases and J lost 1 base. The germline gives CDR1 MNHNS, CDR2 SASEGT. For the CDR3, the DNA is TGTGCCAGCAGTGAATCGGCGGGGGGGTCCTACAATGAGCAGTTCTTC. Protein product: CASSESAGGSYNEQFF.

There are a few counts of this clone. This chain connects TRBV4-3 to TRBJ2-3, with TRBD1 identical over 9 bases. This CDR3 spans 19 amino acids. Germline CDR1 is LGHNA and CDR2 is YSLEER. V lost 3 bases and J lost 3; bases outside the gene matches: 16. This CDR3 reads CASSQKPFKGQGLTDTQYF. The CDR3 nucleotides read TGCGCCAGCAGCCAGAAACCTTTTAAAGGACAGGGGTTGACAGATACGCAGTATTTT.

This chain links TRBV10-3 with TRBJ1-5; D might be TRBD1 (5 bases). The germline V gene encodes CDR1 ENHRY and CDR2 SYGVKD. With 6 bases removed from V and 3 bases from J, the gap between germline ends came to 12 bases. The CDR3 covers 14 residues. CDR3 region: CAISGGRDNQPQHF. The CDR3 DNA reads as TGTGCCATCAGCGGGGGACGAGACAATCAGCCCCAGCATTTT.

The CDR3 reads CASSPTSYTQYF. DNA of the CDR3: TGTGCCAGCAGCCCGACTAGCTATACGCAGTATTTT. The chain uses TRBV9 and TRBJ2-3; 7 bases map to TRBD2. With V trimmed by 4 bases and J by 7 bases, 3 bases remained unmatched. CDR1 and CDR2 from the germline V gene are SGDLS and YYNGEE. The CDR3 contains 12 residues.

This clone has more than one count but fewer than ten. The chain couples TRBV19 to TRBJ2-1; 7 nucleotides agree with TRBD1. Germline V CDR1 and CDR2: LNHDA, SQIVND (reference sequence). This CDR3 is 13 amino acids long. The V gene end was trimmed by 5 bases and the J gene end by 4 bases; junction bases not matched to a gene: 2. CDR3 residues: CASSVDRYNEQFF. CDR3 nucleotide sequence: TGTGCCAGTAGTGTGGACAGGTACAATGAGCAGTTCTTC.

The chain recombines TRBV6-5 with TRBJ1-1; TRBD1 is a possible D gene (6 bases). This CDR3 is built from 14 residues. CDR1 and CDR2 from the germline V gene are MNHEY and SVGAGI. V shed 2 bases and J shed 1 base, with 8 bases lying between them. CDR3 DNA sequence: TGTGCCAGCAGTTACGGGGGCGGGAACACTGAAGCTTTCTTT. It codes for CASSYGGGNTEAFF.

This chain connects TRBV7-8 to TRBJ2-1; TRBD1 might be the D (6 bases). V lost 4 bases and J 6 bases, leaving 16 bases between the germline ends. CDR1 and CDR2 from the germline V gene are SGHVS and FQNEAQ. This CDR3 is built from 15 residues. CDR3 coding DNA: TGTGCCAGCAGCTCCCCTCTGGCAGGGGCCAATGAGCAGTTCTTC. Translating it yields CASSSPLAGANEQFF.

The chain carries TRBV4-2 and TRBJ2-5; the match to TRBD1 covers 9 bases. The CDR3 contains 16 residues. Germline V gene lookup returns CDR1 LGHNA and CDR2 YNFKEQ. The J segment lost 5 bases and the V segment lost 0 bases, leaving 7 bases of the junction unmatched. The CDR3 nucleotides are TGTGCCAGCAGCCAAGAGCACAGGGGGCGAGGGGAGACCCAGTACTTC. It translates to CASSQEHRGRGETQYF.

The J gene is TRBJ1-2, the V gene TRBV3-1 (or the pseudogene TRBV3-2); possibly TRBD1 for D (6 bases). V lost 0 bases, J lost 4 bases, and 9 bases lay in between. The CDR3 length is 14 residues. The germline gives CDR1 LGHDT, CDR2 YNNKEL (reference sequence). The CDR3 DNA is TGTGCCAGCAGCCAAGAGGACAGATTCTATGGCTACACCTTC. Its translation: CASSQEDRFYGYTF.

V usage is TRBV5-4 and J usage is TRBJ2-7, with 7 bases identical to TRBD1. Germline V gives CDR1 SGHNT, CDR2 YYREEE (reference sequence). This CDR3 spans 15 amino acids. Losses at the gene ends were 5 bases for V and 5 bases for J; bases not matched to a gene: 13. CDR3 nucleotides: TGTGCCAGCAGTTCATCCGACAGGGAAATCCACGAGCAGTACTTC. It yields the protein CASSSSDREIHEQYF.

V is TRBV7-9 and J is TRBJ1-4; 9 bases agree with TRBD1. With V trimmed by 2 bases and J by 8 bases, 3 bases remained unmatched. Looked up from germline, CDR1 is SEHNR and CDR2 is FQNEAQ (reference sequence). This CDR3 region has 14 residues. CDR3 residues: CASSLRQGGEKLFF. The CDR3 coding sequence is TGTGCCAGCAGCTTAAGACAGGGGGGAGAAAAACTGTTTTTT.

This sequence joins TRBV2 and TRBJ1-6; D unresolved. Germline loops: CDR1 SNHLY, CDR2 FYNNEI. V was clipped by 3 bases and J by 10 bases, with 16 bases between them. The CDR3 consists of 15 residues. CDR3 nucleotide sequence: TGTGCCAGCAGTGAGCCCCGCCAACAGAGATCACCCCTCCACTTT. Translating it yields CASSEPRQQRSPLHF.

The chain links TRBV30 to TRBJ1-3, with D hard to call. V was clipped by 3 bases and J by 0 bases, with 12 bases between them. The CDR3 runs 15 residues. Germline V gene lookup returns CDR1 GTSNPN and CDR2 SVGIG (reference sequence). This CDR3 reads CAWRGGSLSGNTIYF. The CDR3 region has the DNA TGTGCCTGGAGGGGTGGTAGCCTCTCTGGAAACACCATATATTTT.

V is TRBV3-1 (or the pseudogene TRBV3-2) and J is TRBJ1-4; D is possibly TRBD1 (5 bases). Germline values: CDR1 LGHDT, CDR2 YNNKEL (reference sequence). V was cut by 1 base and J by 11 bases, with 14 bases left in between. The CDR3 consists of 14 residues. The CDR3 DNA follows: TGTGCCAGCAGCCAAGCTGGGGCCGGGGGGAAACTGTTTTTT. It codes for CASSQAGAGGKLFF.

This clone was seen a few times. J is TRBJ1-1 and V is TRBV5-1, with a tentative D call TRBD1 (6 bases). The CDR3 loop spans 15 amino acids. From germline, CDR1 is SGHRS and CDR2 YFSETQ. Deletions cut 0 bases from V and 1 base from J, with 10 bases between. The CDR3 loop is CASSLVQGGNTEAFF. The CDR3 DNA sequence: TGCGCCAGCAGCTTGGTACAGGGTGGGAACACTGAAGCTTTCTTT.

This rearrangement joins TRBV2 to TRBJ1-1, with 8 bases lining up with TRBD1. This CDR3 contains 15 residues. The V and J ends lost 7 bases and 4 bases, in that order; junction bases with no gene match: 11. CDR1 is SNHLY, CDR2 FYNNEI, per germline. The CDR3 bases are TGTGCCAGCACCCCCTTCACAGGGGGAGGCACTGAAGCTTTCTTT. It translates to CASTPFTGGGTEAFF.

The V gene is TRBV5-1, the J gene TRBJ2-1, with 16 nucleotides matching TRBD2. The junction had 9 bases not matched to a gene; V was cut back by 5 bases and J by 7 bases. The CDR3 has 17 residues. Germline values: CDR1 SGHRS, CDR2 YFSETQ. CDR3 in DNA: TGCGCCAGCAGGCGGACCGGGACTAGCGGGGGGGCTAATGAGCAGTTCTTC. It codes for CASRRTGTSGGANEQFF.

The chain couples TRBV7-3 to TRBJ2-3; 13 bases are a match to TRBD2. Germline V CDR1 and CDR2: SGHTA, FQGTGA. Losses at the gene ends were 5 bases for V and 4 bases for J; bases not matched to a gene: 6. The CDR3 totals 16 residues. CDR3 coding DNA: TGTGCCAGCAGCGCCGGGACTAGCGGGGTGGCAGATACGCAGTATTTT. The encoded protein is CASSAGTSGVADTQYF.

This clone was detected only once. The CDR3 sequence is CASSLAGVHEQYF. The DNA for the CDR3 is TGTGCCAGCAGCTTAGCGGGAGTACACGAGCAGTACTTC. This chain connects TRBV7-9 to TRBJ2-7; D may be TRBD2 (5 bases). Germline lookup yields CDR1 SEHNR and CDR2 FQNEAQ (reference sequence). CDR3 length equals 13 residues. V gave up 0 bases and J gave up 5 bases, with 8 bases separating them.

This clone came up once. The gene calls are TRBV27 and TRBJ2-1; D may be TRBD2 (6 bases). V was clipped by 0 bases and J by 10 bases, with 16 bases between them. Germline-derived CDR1 and CDR2 are MNHEY and SMNVEV (reference sequence). This CDR3 has 15 residues. CDR3: CASSLSGDSLREQFF. DNA for the CDR3: TGTGCCAGCAGTTTATCGGGGGACTCGCTTCGAGAGCAGTTCTTC.

The rearrangement uses TRBV30 and TRBJ1-3; D gene uncertain. The germline V gene encodes CDR1 GTSNPN and CDR2 SVGIG (reference sequence). V lost 0 bases, J lost 0 bases, and 9 bases lay in between. The CDR3 is 15 residues long. CDR3 DNA: TGTGCCTGGAGTGTACTACCAAACTCTGGAAACACCATATATTTT. It yields the protein CAWSVLPNSGNTIYF.

The chain links TRBV27 to TRBJ1-2; no reliable D call. The CDR3 spans 14 residues. V was pared by 3 bases and J by 0 bases, with 8 bases between. Germline CDR1 and CDR2: MNHEY and SMNVEV (reference sequence). The DNA of the CDR3 is TGTGCCAGCAGTTTGAACAGAGCTAACTATGGCTACACCTTC. It specifies CASSLNRANYGYTF.

In this sample, this clone turned up a few times. Other nucleotide sequences from this sample produce the same CDR3. The chain is built from TRBV28 and TRBJ1-1; tentatively, D is TRBD1 (6 bases). CDR1 is MDHEN and CDR2 is SYDVKM in the germline V gene. The germline V and J ends were trimmed by 5 bases and 4 bases, with 14 bases remaining between them. CDR3 length: 14 amino acids. CDR3 DNA sequence: TGTGCCAGCAGTCTACAGGGTAGTGGCACTGAAGCTTTCTTT. This translates into CASSLQGSGTEAFF. Looking up the rest from reference TRBV28 and TRBJ1-1 gives the full variable domain: DVKVTQSSRYLVKRTGEKVFLECVQDMDHENMFWYRQDPGLGLRLIYFSYDVKMKEKGDIPEGYSVSREKKERFSLILESASTNQTSMYLCASSLQGSGTEAFFGQGTRLTVV.